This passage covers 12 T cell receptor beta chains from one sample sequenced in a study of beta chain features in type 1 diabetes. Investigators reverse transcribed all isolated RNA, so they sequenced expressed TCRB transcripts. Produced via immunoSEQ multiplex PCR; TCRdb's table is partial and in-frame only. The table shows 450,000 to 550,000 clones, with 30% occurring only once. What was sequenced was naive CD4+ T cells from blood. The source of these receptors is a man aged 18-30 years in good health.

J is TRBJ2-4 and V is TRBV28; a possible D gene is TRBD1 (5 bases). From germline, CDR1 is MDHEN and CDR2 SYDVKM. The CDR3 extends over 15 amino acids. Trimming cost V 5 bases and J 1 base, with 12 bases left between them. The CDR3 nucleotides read TGTGCCAGCAGTGCAGGGTTCTGGGCCAAAAACATTCAGTACTTC. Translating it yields CASSAGFWAKNIQYF. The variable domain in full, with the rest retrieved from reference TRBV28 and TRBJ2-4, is DVKVTQSSRYLVKRTGEKVFLECVQDMDHENMFWYRQDPGLGLRLIYFSYDVKMKEKGDIPEGYSVSREKKERFSLILESASTNQTSMYLCASSAGFWAKNIQYFGAGTRLSVL.

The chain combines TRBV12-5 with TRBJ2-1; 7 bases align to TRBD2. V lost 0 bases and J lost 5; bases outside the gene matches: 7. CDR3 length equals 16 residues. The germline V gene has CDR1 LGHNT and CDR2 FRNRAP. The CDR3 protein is CASGLVRREVHNEQFF. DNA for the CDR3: TGTGCTAGTGGTTTGGTACGTCGGGAGGTACACAATGAGCAGTTCTTC.

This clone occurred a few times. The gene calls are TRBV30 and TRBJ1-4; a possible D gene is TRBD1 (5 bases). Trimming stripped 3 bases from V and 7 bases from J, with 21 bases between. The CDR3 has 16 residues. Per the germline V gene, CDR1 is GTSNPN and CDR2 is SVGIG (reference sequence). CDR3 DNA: TGTGCCTGGAGGACATCAGGGCGAATCAGTGGTGAAAAACTGTTTTTT. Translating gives CAWRTSGRISGEKLFF.

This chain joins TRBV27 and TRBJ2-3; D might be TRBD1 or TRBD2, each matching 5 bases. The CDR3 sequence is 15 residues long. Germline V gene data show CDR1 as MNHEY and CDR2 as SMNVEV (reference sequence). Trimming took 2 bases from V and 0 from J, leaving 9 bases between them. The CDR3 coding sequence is TGTGCCAGCAGTTTAGGGGACGGGAGCACAGATACGCAGTATTTT. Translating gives CASSLGDGSTDTQYF.

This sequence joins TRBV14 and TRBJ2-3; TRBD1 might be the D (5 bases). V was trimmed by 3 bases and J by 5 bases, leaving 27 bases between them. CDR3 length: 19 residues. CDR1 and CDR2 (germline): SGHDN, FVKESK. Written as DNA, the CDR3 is TGTGCCAGCAGCCATGCGCGCCCCGGGTGGACACAGCCATTAGATACGCAGTATTTT. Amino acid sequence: CASSHARPGWTQPLDTQYF. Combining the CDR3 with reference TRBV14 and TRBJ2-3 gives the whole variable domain EAGVTQFPSHSVIEKGQTVTLRCDPISGHDNLYWYRRVMGKEIKFLLHFVKESKQDESGMPNNRFLAERTGGTYSTLKVQPAELEDSGVYFCASSHARPGWTQPLDTQYFGPGTRLTVL.

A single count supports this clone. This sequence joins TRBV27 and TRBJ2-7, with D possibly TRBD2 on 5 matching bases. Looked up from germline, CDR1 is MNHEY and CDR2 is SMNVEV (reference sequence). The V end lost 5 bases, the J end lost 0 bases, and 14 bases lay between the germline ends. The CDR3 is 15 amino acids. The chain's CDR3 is CASSPMDWSSYEQYF. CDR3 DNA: TGTGCCAGCAGTCCCATGGACTGGAGCTCCTACGAGCAGTACTTC.

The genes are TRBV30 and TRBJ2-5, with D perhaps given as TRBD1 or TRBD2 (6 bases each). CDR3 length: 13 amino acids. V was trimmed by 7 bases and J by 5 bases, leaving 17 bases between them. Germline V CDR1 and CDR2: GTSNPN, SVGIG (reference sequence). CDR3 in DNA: TGTGCCTCTATAATAGGGGGGCAGGAGACCCAGTACTTC. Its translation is CASIIGGQETQYF.

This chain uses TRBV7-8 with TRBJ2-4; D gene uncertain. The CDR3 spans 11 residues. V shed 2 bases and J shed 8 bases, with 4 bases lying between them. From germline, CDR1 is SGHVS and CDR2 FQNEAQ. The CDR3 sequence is CASSLRDIQYF. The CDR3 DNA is TGTGCCAGCAGCTTACGGGACATTCAGTACTTC.

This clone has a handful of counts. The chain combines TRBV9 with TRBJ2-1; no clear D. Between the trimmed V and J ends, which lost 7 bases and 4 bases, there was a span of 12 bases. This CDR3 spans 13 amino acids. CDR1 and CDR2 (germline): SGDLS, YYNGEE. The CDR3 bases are TGTGCCAGCGGCCGGAGCGAGTACAATGAGCAGTTCTTC. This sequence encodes CASGRSEYNEQFF.

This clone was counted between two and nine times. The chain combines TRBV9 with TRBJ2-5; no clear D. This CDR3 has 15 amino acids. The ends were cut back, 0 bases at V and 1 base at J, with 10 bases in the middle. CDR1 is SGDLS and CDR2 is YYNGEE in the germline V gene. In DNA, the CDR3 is TGTGCCAGCAGCGTAGCTCCCAGGACCCAAGAGACCCAGTACTTC. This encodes CASSVAPRTQETQYF.

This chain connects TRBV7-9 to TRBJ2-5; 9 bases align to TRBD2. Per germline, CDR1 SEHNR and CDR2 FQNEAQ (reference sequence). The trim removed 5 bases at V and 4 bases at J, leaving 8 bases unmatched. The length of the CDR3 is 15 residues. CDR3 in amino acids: CASSPRGGRGETQYF. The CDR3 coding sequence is TGTGCCAGCAGCCCCCGCGGCGGGAGGGGAGAGACCCAGTACTTC.

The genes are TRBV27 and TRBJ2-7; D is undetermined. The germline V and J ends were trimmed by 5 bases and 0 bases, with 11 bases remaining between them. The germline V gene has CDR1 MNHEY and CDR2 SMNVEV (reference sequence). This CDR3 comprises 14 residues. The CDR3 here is CASSPHSDSYEQYF. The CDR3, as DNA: TGTGCCAGCAGTCCACACAGCGACTCCTACGAGCAGTACTTC.